Below are 19 T cell receptor beta chains sequenced from a single sample in a study of shared clonotypes between healthy human individuals. TCRdb's copy holds only in-frame clones and misses some; the assay was immunoSEQ multiplex PCR. The sample includes around 2,000,000 clones, about 95% seen only once; the top ten take about 1.1%. Positively selected for CCR7, the CD45RO-negative cells used as naive CD8 cells excluded terminally differentiated effector memory CD45RA+ cells. Material for sequencing was naive CD8+ T cells sorted from blood. All receptors come from a man between 18 and 35 years old in good health.

To note about this clone: Other DNA sequences in the same sample also yield this CDR3. The DNA for the CDR3 is TGTGCCAGCAGTCAGGGGTTTGAGCAGTACTTC. This gives the protein CASSQGFEQYF. The gene calls are TRBV27 and TRBJ2-7; a possible D gene is TRBD1 (6 bases). Germline V CDR1 and CDR2: MNHEY, SMNVEV (reference sequence). Trimming removed 5 bases at V and 7 bases at J, with 9 bases between. The CDR3 contains 11 residues.

This sequence joins TRBV28 and TRBJ2-7; 7 bases match TRBD1. V shed 2 bases and J 7 bases; nucleotides not matched to a gene: 11. There are 15 residues in the CDR3. Germline V CDR1 and CDR2: MDHEN, SYDVKM. CDR3 in amino acids: CASSLRGTAGREQYF. The CDR3 DNA follows: TGTGCCAGCAGTTTAAGGGGGACAGCCGGCCGGGAGCAGTACTTC.

The chain carries TRBV28 and TRBJ1-2; no clear D gene. Germline CDR1 MDHEN, CDR2 SYDVKM. Trimming pared 1 base from V and 2 bases from J, leaving 8 bases between. CDR3 size: 14 residues. CDR3 residues: CASSLFPVNYGYTF. For the CDR3, the DNA is TGTGCCAGCAGTTTATTCCCGGTCAACTATGGCTACACCTTC.

This clone occurred once. This chain joins TRBV30 and TRBJ2-2; tentative D call: TRBD2 (5 bases). Per the germline V gene, CDR1 is GTSNPN and CDR2 is SVGIG (reference sequence). This CDR3 region has 12 residues. The V and J ends lost 4 bases and 6 bases respectively, with 9 bases between them. The CDR3: CAWTLRAGELFF. In DNA, the CDR3 is TGTGCCTGGACCTTGCGGGCCGGGGAGCTGTTTTTT. Full variable domain (remainder filled in from reference TRBV30 and TRBJ2-2): SQTIHQWPATLVQPVGSPLSLECTVEGTSNPNLYWYRQAAGRGLQLLFYSVGIGQISSEVPQNLSASRPQDRQFILSSKKLLLSDSGFYLCAWTLRAGELFFGEGSRLTVL.

The chain uses TRBV11-2 and TRBJ2-3; no reliable D call. Trimming cost V 2 bases and J 3 bases, with 12 bases left between them. CDR1 SGHAT and CDR2 FQNNGV come from the germline V gene. This CDR3 is 15 amino acids long. The CDR3 nucleotides read TGTGCCAGCAGCTTAACTTATGAAGAGACAGATACGCAGTATTTT. Protein sequence: CASSLTYEETDTQYF.

Regarding this clone: This specimen includes other DNA sequences encoding the same CDR3. V gene TRBV6-5 combines with J gene TRBJ1-1, with unresolved D. The V end was cut by 0 bases, the J end by 5 bases, with 7 bases between. The CDR3 consists of 13 residues. Germline V lookup: CDR1 MNHEY, CDR2 SVGAGI. CDR3: CASSYSERTEAFF. The CDR3 DNA follows: TGTGCCAGCAGTTACTCGGAACGAACTGAAGCTTTCTTT.

With regard to this clone: Distinct nucleotide sequences in the sample also encode this CDR3. This chain joins TRBV7-9 and TRBJ1-6; D gene ambiguous. V lost 1 base to trimming and J lost 0 bases, with 4 bases between them. The CDR3 length is 15 residues. In germline, CDR1 is SEHNR, CDR2 FQNEAQ (reference sequence). The CDR3 DNA reads as TGTGCCAGCAGCTTAGGGAGCTCCTATAATTCACCCCTCCACTTT. The encoded protein is CASSLGSSYNSPLHF.

J is TRBJ2-7 and V is TRBV6-5; 7 nucleotides agree with TRBD1. This CDR3 spans 15 amino acids. Trimming cost V 5 bases and J 1 base; bases outside gene matches: 8. Germline V gene lookup returns CDR1 MNHEY and CDR2 SVGAGI. CDR3 residues: CASSTRAGGSYEQYF. DNA for the CDR3: TGTGCCAGCAGTACGAGGGCAGGGGGTTCCTACGAGCAGTACTTC.

As regards this clone: This sample includes further DNA sequences coding for the same CDR3. This chain links TRBV30 with TRBJ1-2; D not certain. With 5 bases removed from V and 0 bases from J, the gap between germline ends came to 1 base. Germline lookup yields CDR1 GTSNPN and CDR2 SVGIG (reference sequence). The CDR3 has 10 amino acids. The DNA of the CDR3 is TGTGCCTGGTCTAACTATGGCTACACCTTC. As protein: CAWSNYGYTF.

The chain recombines TRBV5-4 with TRBJ2-2, with 9 bases lining up with TRBD2. Germline V lookup: CDR1 SGHNT, CDR2 YYREEE (reference sequence). V shed 3 bases, J shed 1 base, and the junction held 10 bases outside the gene matches. The CDR3 is 18 amino acids. CDR3 in DNA: TGTGCCAGCAGCTGGCTTTCGGCAGCGGGGGGGAACACCGGGGAGCTGTTTTTT. This codes for CASSWLSAAGGNTGELFF. The variable domain in full, completed from reference TRBV5-4 and TRBJ2-2, reads ETGVTQSPTHLIKTRGQQVTLRCSSQSGHNTVSWYQQALGQGPQFIFQYYREEENGRGNFPPRFSGLQFPNYSSELNVNALELDDSALYLCASSWLSAAGGNTGELFFGEGSRLTVL.

V is TRBV5-6 and J is TRBJ2-7; no clear D. The CDR3 runs to 14 residues. Germline-derived CDR1 and CDR2 are SGHDT and YYEEEE. V gave up 2 bases and J gave up 6 bases, with 15 bases separating them. For the CDR3, the DNA is TGTGCCAGCAGCTTCATCGAAGCCTCCACCGAGCAGTACTTC. This encodes CASSFIEASTEQYF.

This clone is a singleton in its sample. This sequence joins TRBV13 and TRBJ1-1; 7 bases fit TRBD1. The CDR3 spans 16 residues. V shed 8 bases and J 5 bases; nucleotides not matched to a gene: 17. Germline CDR1 is PRHDT and CDR2 is FYEKMQ (reference sequence). The CDR3 DNA follows: TGTGCCAGCTACCAATTAGGGCCTCAGGGGGTAACTGAAGCTTTCTTT. Protein: CASYQLGPQGVTEAFF.

The chain employs TRBV29-1 and TRBJ2-3; the match to TRBD1 covers 7 bases. Germline V gives CDR1 SQVTM, CDR2 ANQGSEA. V lost 3 bases to trimming and J lost 0 bases; unmatched junction nucleotides: 6. The CDR3 covers 15 residues. In nucleotides, the CDR3 is TGCAGCGTTGACGGGACAGAACCGAGCACAGATACGCAGTATTTT. It translates to CSVDGTEPSTDTQYF.

Regarding this clone: Other DNA variants within this sample encode the same CDR3. The V and J genes are TRBV6-5 and TRBJ2-3; 8 bases are a match to TRBD2. J gave up 5 bases and V 5 bases, and 6 bases lay outside the gene matches. The germline gives CDR1 MNHEY, CDR2 SVGAGI. The CDR3 is made up of 14 amino acids. In DNA, the CDR3 is TGTGCCAGCAGTCCCGGGGGGGAAGGAGATACGCAGTATTTT. Translation: CASSPGGEGDTQYF.

The J gene is TRBJ1-2, the V gene TRBV6-6; D remains ambiguous. The length of the CDR3 is 14 residues. CDR1 and CDR2 from the germline V gene are MNHNY and SVGAGI (reference sequence). V was clipped by 0 bases and J by 5 bases, with 10 bases between them. CDR3 bases: TGTGCCAGCAGTTACTCTGCTGATTTATATGGCTACACCTTC. Translated: CASSYSADLYGYTF.

This chain joins TRBV7-2 and TRBJ2-5; no definite D call. Between the trimmed V and J ends, which lost 4 bases and 4 bases, there was a span of 16 bases. Germline values: CDR1 SGHTA, CDR2 FQGNSA. The CDR3 extends over 15 amino acids. DNA for the CDR3: TGTGCCAGCAGCTCCTCCCGGGCTAATCGAGAGACCCAGTACTTC. It yields the protein CASSSSRANRETQYF.

Regarding this clone: Distinct nucleotide sequences in the sample also encode this CDR3. The V call is TRBV7-9, the J call TRBJ2-3; D remains unclear. This CDR3 is 13 amino acids long. The V gene lost 5 bases and the J gene lost 6 bases, with 12 bases spanning the gap. Germline CDR1 SEHNR, CDR2 FQNEAQ (reference sequence). CDR3 bases: TGTGCCAGCAGCCTAGGCCTTGGTGATACGCAGTATTTT. This gives the protein CASSLGLGDTQYF.

The chain joins TRBV4-3 to TRBJ2-2; D remains unclear. This CDR3 contains 14 residues. V lost 1 base and J 0 bases, leaving 3 bases between the germline ends. Germline CDR1 reads LGHNA; CDR2 reads YSLEER. For the CDR3, the DNA is TGCGCCAGCAGCCAAGCCGCGAACACCGGGGAGCTGTTTTTT. Its translation: CASSQAANTGELFF.

V usage is TRBV28 and J usage is TRBJ1-4; TRBD1 might be the D (5 bases). Trimming removed 5 bases from V and 4 bases from J, with 14 bases in between. Germline V gene lookup returns CDR1 MDHEN and CDR2 SYDVKM. CDR3 length: 15 residues. As DNA, the CDR3 is TGTGCCAGCAGTCCGGGACTTTTCGATAATGAAAAACTGTTTTTT. It yields the protein CASSPGLFDNEKLFF.